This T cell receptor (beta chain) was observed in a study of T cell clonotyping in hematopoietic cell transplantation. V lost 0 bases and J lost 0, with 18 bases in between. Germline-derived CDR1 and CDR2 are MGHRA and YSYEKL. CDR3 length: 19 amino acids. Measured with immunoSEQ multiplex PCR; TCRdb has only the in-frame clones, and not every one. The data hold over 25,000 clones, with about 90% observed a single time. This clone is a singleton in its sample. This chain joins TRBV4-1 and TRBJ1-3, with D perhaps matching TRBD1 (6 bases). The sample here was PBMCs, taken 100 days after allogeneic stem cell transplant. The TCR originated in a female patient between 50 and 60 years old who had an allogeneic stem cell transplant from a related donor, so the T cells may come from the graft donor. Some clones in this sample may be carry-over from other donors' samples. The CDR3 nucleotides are TGCGCCAGCAGCCAAGATCGGGGGGACAATGCCCTCTCTGGAAACACCATATATTTT. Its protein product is CASSQDRGDNALSGNTIYF.